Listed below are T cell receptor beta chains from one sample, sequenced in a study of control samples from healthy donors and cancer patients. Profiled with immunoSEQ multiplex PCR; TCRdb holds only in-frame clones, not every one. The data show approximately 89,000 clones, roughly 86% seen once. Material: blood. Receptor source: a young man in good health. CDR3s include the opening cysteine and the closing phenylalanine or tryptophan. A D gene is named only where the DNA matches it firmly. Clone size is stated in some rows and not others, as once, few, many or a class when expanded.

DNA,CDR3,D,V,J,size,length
TGTGCCAGTAGTATAGTAATCGGGAGGACGAACACCGGGGAGCTGTTTTTT,CASSIVIGRTNTGELFF,TRBD2,TRBV19,TRBJ2-2,NA,17
TGTGCCAGCAGCTTAGAAGGGGGGGCAGGGATGAACACTGAAGCTTTCTTT,CASSLEGGAGMNTEAFF,NA,TRBV7-6,TRBJ1-1,NA,17
TGTGCCACCAGTGATTCCACAGTCGGGGGGACATCGACCCAGCATTTT,CATSDSTVGGTSTQHF,NA,TRBV24-1,TRBJ1-5,NA,16
TGTGCCACCAGCCCTTTAGACAGGATAAATCAGCCCCAGCATTTT,CATSPLDRINQPQHF,NA,TRBV15,TRBJ1-5,NA,15
TGTGCCAGCAGTGATCCTAGCGGGGCCGGCAGGGGGCAGTTCTTC,CASSDPSGAGRGQFF,TRBD2,TRBV2,TRBJ2-1,NA,15
TGCGCCAGCAGACCGTTGTGGTACGAGCAGTACTTC,CASRPLWYEQYF,NA,TRBV5-1,TRBJ2-7,medium-sized,12
TGTGCCAGCAGCTTGTATAACTCGCGCGGGCCCCAGCATTTT,CASSLYNSRGPQHF,NA,TRBV5-6,TRBJ1-5,few,14
TGTGCCAGCAGCTTAGGCAAGGTTGCGAACACTGAAGCTTTCTTT,CASSLGKVANTEAFF,NA,TRBV11-2,TRBJ1-1,NA,15
TGTGCCAGCAGCCCTGATCCTATGACCTATGGCTACACCTTC,CASSPDPMTYGYTF,NA,TRBV27,TRBJ1-2,once,14
TGTGCCAGCTCACCGACCAAGACAGGGATTGGTAACTATGGCTACACCTTC,CASSPTKTGIGNYGYTF,TRBD1,TRBV18,TRBJ1-2,few,17
TGTGCCAGCAGTCCACGGGAGGGGTCCGTCCAGCCCCAGCATTTT,CASSPREGSVQPQHF,NA,TRBV7-2,TRBJ1-5,few,15
TGTGCCAGCAGTGCGGGTTCCAACCAACCAACCAATGAGCAGTTCTTC,CASSAGSNQPTNEQFF,NA,TRBV2,TRBJ2-1,once,16
TGTGCCAGCTCACCAGTCCTTAGCGGGGGTCTAGATACGCAGTATTTT,CASSPVLSGGLDTQYF,TRBD2,TRBV18,TRBJ2-3,NA,16
TGTGCCAGCAGCCGGACTAGCGGGTCTAGCACAGATACGCAGTATTTT,CASSRTSGSSTDTQYF,TRBD2,TRBV5-6,TRBJ2-3,NA,16
TGTGCCAGCAGCTTACCTGGGGGAACTGAAGCTTTCTTT,CASSLPGGTEAFF,NA,TRBV7-9,TRBJ1-1,few,13
TGTGCCAGCAGCTTAGTGAGGGGCGGGGGGAACACCGGGGAGCTGTTTTTT,CASSLVRGGGNTGELFF,TRBD2,TRBV7-9,TRBJ2-2,NA,17
TGTGCCACCAGTGATTTACAGGGAGTTGACACCGGGGAGCTGTTTTTT,CATSDLQGVDTGELFF,NA,TRBV24-1,TRBJ2-2,NA,16
TGTGCCAGCATGAGGCAGTTGAACACCGGGGAGCTGTTTTTT,CASMRQLNTGELFF,NA,TRBV6-5,TRBJ2-2,once,14
TGTGCCAGCTCACCACCCGGGACAGGGTATGAGCAGTTCTTC,CASSPPGTGYEQFF,TRBD1,TRBV18,TRBJ2-1,NA,14
TGTGCCAGCAGTTCCTACAGGGGGCCTGGAGATACGCAGTATTTT,CASSSYRGPGDTQYF,TRBD1,TRBV6-2/TRBV6-3,TRBJ2-3,NA,15
TGTGCCAGCAGCCAAGCGTCAGCCAGCACAGATACGCAGTATTTT,CASSQASASTDTQYF,NA,TRBV3-1/TRBV3-2,TRBJ2-3,NA,15
TGTGCCAGCAGTTACAACAGGGAAAATCAGCCCCAGCATTTT,CASSYNRENQPQHF,NA,TRBV6-5,TRBJ1-5,few,14
TGTGCCAGCAGCTTGGATTTAGGGGGCAATCAGCCCCAGCATTTT,CASSLDLGGNQPQHF,NA,TRBV5-4,TRBJ1-5,once,15
TGTGCCAGCAGCTTAGACAACCCCCGATGGGGAAACACCATATATTTT,CASSLDNPRWGNTIYF,NA,TRBV7-2,TRBJ1-3,NA,16
TGTGCCAGCAGTGAGATCGATTCCTACGGGGAGCTGTTTTTT,CASSEIDSYGELFF,NA,TRBV2,TRBJ2-2,NA,14
TGCAGCGTGCTGGGAAGGATGAACACTGAAGCTTTCTTT,CSVLGRMNTEAFF,NA,TRBV29-1,TRBJ1-1,NA,13
TGTGCCACCAGTGCCGAAGGGCCCTATGGCTACACCTTC,CATSAEGPYGYTF,NA,TRBV24-1,TRBJ1-2,once,13
TGTGCTAGTGGACCGTGGGTTACATCGGCTAATGAAAAACTGTTTTTT,CASGPWVTSANEKLFF,NA,TRBV12-5,TRBJ1-4,NA,16
TGTGCCAGTAGTCCTTGGACAGTGGGACCTACAGATACGCAGTATTTT,CASSPWTVGPTDTQYF,NA,TRBV19,TRBJ2-3,NA,16
TGTGCCAGCAGCACCCCGGGACAGGGTTTATCCACAGATACGCAGTATTTT,CASSTPGQGLSTDTQYF,NA,TRBV21-1,TRBJ2-3,NA,17
TGTGCCAGCTCACCCCCAAGAAACACCGGGGAGCTGTTTTTT,CASSPPRNTGELFF,NA,TRBV18,TRBJ2-2,few,14
TGTGCCTGCGGGACAGGGGACCGGGATACGCAGTATTTT,CACGTGDRDTQYF,TRBD1,TRBV5-4,TRBJ2-3,NA,13
TGCGCCAGCAGCCCCAGCCTACCGGACGAGCAGTACTTC,CASSPSLPDEQYF,NA,TRBV5-1,TRBJ2-7,NA,13
TGTGCCAGCAGCGTAGGGGGGACAATCACTTTCGGGGAGCTGTTTTTT,CASSVGGTITFGELFF,NA,TRBV9,TRBJ2-2,NA,16
TGTGCCAGCAGCTCGCGGGAAAGGGGGGATACGCAGTATTTT,CASSSRERGDTQYF,NA,TRBV7-9,TRBJ2-3,once,14
TGTGCCAGCCTTACTCCCGGCACTGAAGCTTTCTTT,CASLTPGTEAFF,NA,TRBV6-5,TRBJ1-1,NA,12
TGTGCCAGCAGCTCGAGGCAGGGCTCCTACGAGCAGTACTTC,CASSSRQGSYEQYF,NA,TRBV11-2,TRBJ2-7,NA,14
TGTGCCATCAGTGGGGGACAGCAAACAGCCACCTTC,CAISGGQQTATF,TRBD1,TRBV10-3,TRBJ1-2,NA,12
TGCAGCGTCATACACAGGGGAGTGAATGAAAAACTGTTTTTT,CSVIHRGVNEKLFF,TRBD1,TRBV29-1,TRBJ1-4,NA,14
TGTGCCAGCAGTGAAGTCGACGGAACATATGGCTACACCTTC,CASSEVDGTYGYTF,NA,TRBV6-1,TRBJ1-2,NA,14
TGTGCCAGTAGTACTGGACAGTATGGCTACACCTTC,CASSTGQYGYTF,NA,TRBV19,TRBJ1-2,NA,12
TGTGCCAGCAGACTGACAGGGGCAGGCAATCAGCCCCAGCATTTT,CASRLTGAGNQPQHF,TRBD1,TRBV6-5,TRBJ1-5,few,15
TGTGCCATCAGTGAGTCTAAGGGGACTAACTATGGCTACACCTTC,CAISESKGTNYGYTF,NA,TRBV10-3,TRBJ1-2,NA,15
TGTGCCAGCAGCCAAGTCCCACTCCGGACCAATCAGCCCCAGCATTTT,CASSQVPLRTNQPQHF,NA,TRBV3-1/TRBV3-2,TRBJ1-5,NA,16